This TCR beta chain was recovered during a study of blood T cell repertoires in COVID-19. This clone has only a few counts. The CDR3 runs to 14 residues. V was clipped by 0 bases and J by 5 bases; unmatched bases: 5. Germline V gene sequence: CDR1 GTSNPN, CDR2 SVGIG (reference sequence). Produced via immunoSEQ multiplex PCR; TCRdb's table is partial and in-frame only. The profile shows under 110,000 clones, over 70% of them singletons. The sequence was collected from a human donor with acute or convalescent COVID-19. The donor label of this sample is uncertain. Material for sequencing was peripheral blood. The chain is built from TRBV30 and TRBJ2-5, with TRBD2 identical over 8 bases. The CDR3 DNA is TGTGCCTGGAGTGTAGGAGCGGGGGAGGAGACCCAGTACTTC. Amino acid sequence: CAWSVGAGEETQYF. The full variable domain, its missing parts supplied by reference TRBV30 and TRBJ2-5, is SQTIHQWPATLVQPVGSPLSLECTVEGTSNPNLYWYRQAAGRGLQLLFYSVGIGQISSEVPQNLSASRPQDRQFILSSKKLLLSDSGFYLCAWSVGAGEETQYFGPGTRLLVL.